This passage covers 21 T cell receptor beta chains from one sample sequenced in a study of control samples from healthy donors and cancer patients. This table comes from immunoSEQ multiplex PCR, and its TCRdb copy is limited to in-frame clones, with some not included. Here the sample spans 120,000 to 150,000 clones, about 91% being singletons. Sequenced sample: blood. These receptors originate from a man aged 30-40 years in good health.

V usage is TRBV6-5 and J usage is TRBJ1-4; D is ambiguous. V dropped 5 bases and J dropped 0 bases, with 10 bases sitting between them. This CDR3 has 15 residues. Germline values: CDR1 MNHEY, CDR2 SVGAGI. CDR3 sequence: CASSPTRTTNEKLFF. The CDR3, as DNA: TGTGCCAGCAGTCCGACAAGGACAACTAATGAAAAACTGTTTTTT.

The chain carries TRBV7-8 and TRBJ2-7; weak D call: TRBD1 (5 bases). Germline loops: CDR1 SGHVS, CDR2 FQNEAQ. The ends were cut back, 4 bases at V and 1 base at J, with 8 bases in the middle. The CDR3 is 13 amino acids. The CDR3 bases are TGTGCCAGCAGCTCCGACAGTTCCTACGAGCAGTACTTC. Encoded protein: CASSSDSSYEQYF.

The sample holds a few counts of this clone. V is TRBV28 and J is TRBJ2-7; D is unclear. The V and J ends lost 3 bases and 3 bases respectively, with 3 bases between them. The CDR3 runs 11 residues. From germline, CDR1 is MDHEN and CDR2 SYDVKM. The CDR3 DNA sequence: TGTGCCAGCAGTTTCTTCTACGAGCAGTACTTC. Protein sequence: CASSFFYEQYF.

The rearrangement joins TRBV7-8 to TRBJ2-7, with TRBD2 identical over 10 bases. This CDR3 is 16 amino acids long. The ends lost 0 bases at V and 2 bases at J; junction bases unmatched: 4. In germline, CDR1 is SGHVS, CDR2 FQNEAQ. The CDR3 reads CASSLATSGLTYEQYF. The CDR3 DNA is TGTGCCAGCAGCTTAGCGACTAGCGGGCTTACCTACGAGCAGTACTTC.

The chain combines TRBV24-1 with TRBJ2-5; D perhaps matches TRBD2 (5 bases). CDR3 length: 16 amino acids. Trimming removed 2 bases at V and 2 bases at J, with 14 bases between. CDR1 is KGHDR and CDR2 is SFDVKD in the germline V gene. The CDR3 region is CATSDSARDPQETQYF. The CDR3, as DNA: TGTGCCACCAGTGATTCTGCACGGGATCCACAAGAGACCCAGTACTTC.

This chain connects TRBV5-1 to TRBJ1-2; no definite D call. The CDR3 covers 16 residues. The germline gives CDR1 SGHRS, CDR2 YFSETQ. V lost 0 bases and J lost 4, with 16 bases in between. The chain's CDR3 is CASSLAMSRNGYGYTF. As DNA, the CDR3 is TGCGCCAGCAGCTTGGCCATGAGCAGGAATGGCTATGGCTACACCTTC. The full variable domain, completed using reference TRBV5-1 and TRBJ1-2, is KAGVTQTPRYLIKTRGQQVTLSCSPISGHRSVSWYQQTPGQGLQFLFEYFSETQRNKGNFPGRFSGRQFSNSRSEMNVSTLELGDSALYLCASSLAMSRNGYGYTFGSGTRLTVV.

The V gene is TRBV15, the J gene TRBJ2-7; no definite D call. The CDR3 totals 11 residues. CDR1 LNHNV and CDR2 YYDKDF come from the germline V gene (reference sequence). The V end was cut by 3 bases, the J end by 0 bases, with 0 bases between. The CDR3 loop reads CATSSSYEQYF. CDR3 coding DNA: TGTGCCACCAGCAGCTCCTACGAGCAGTACTTC.

This chain connects TRBV11-1 to TRBJ2-2, with D tentatively TRBD2 (5 bases). Looked up from germline, CDR1 is SGHAT and CDR2 is FQDESV (reference sequence). V was cut by 1 base and J by 3 bases, with 6 bases left in between. This CDR3 has 14 amino acids. The DNA of the CDR3 is TGTGCCAGCAGCTTAGAGCGGTACACCGGGGAGCTGTTTTTT. Residues: CASSLERYTGELFF.

The chain has TRBV6-6 and TRBJ1-3; D remains unclear. V was clipped by 5 bases and J by 8 bases, with 10 bases between them. The CDR3 sequence is 12 residues long. Germline CDR1 reads MNHNY; CDR2 reads SVGAGI (reference sequence). CDR3 amino acids: CASSLTEDTIYF. Here the CDR3 DNA reads TGTGCCAGCAGTCTAACAGAGGACACCATATATTTT.

The rearrangement uses TRBV4-2 and TRBJ2-3, with D perhaps matching TRBD2 (6 bases). Per germline, CDR1 LGHNA and CDR2 YNFKEQ. This CDR3 is built from 17 residues. V was clipped by 1 base and J by 2 bases, with 16 bases between them. CDR3 in DNA: TGTGCCAGCAGCCAAGGTGGGGGGAACACACACACAGATACGCAGTATTTT. It yields the protein CASSQGGGNTHTDTQYF.

This chain uses TRBV5-5 with TRBJ2-4; 7 positions match TRBD1. V trimming: 0 bases; J trimming: 7 bases; junction bases outside the gene matches: 7. The CDR3 has 15 residues. The V gene's germline CDR1 is SGHKS and CDR2 YYEKEE (reference sequence). As DNA, the CDR3 is TGTGCCAGCAGCTTGGCCCGGACAGGAGGTAACATTCAGTACTTC. Translated, it gives CASSLARTGGNIQYF.

This sequence joins TRBV5-1 and TRBJ2-5; no definite D call. V lost 5 bases and J 2 bases, leaving 19 bases between the germline ends. This CDR3 has 16 residues. The germline V gene encodes CDR1 SGHRS and CDR2 YFSETQ. The CDR3, as DNA: TGCGCCAGCAGTTTTGTTCGGACCATGGGGCAAGAGACCCAGTACTTC. Its protein is CASSFVRTMGQETQYF. The full variable domain, with the rest looked up from reference TRBV5-1 and TRBJ2-5, is KAGVTQTPRYLIKTRGQQVTLSCSPISGHRSVSWYQQTPGQGLQFLFEYFSETQRNKGNFPGRFSGRQFSNSRSEMNVSTLELGDSALYLCASSFVRTMGQETQYFGPGTRLLVL.

There are a few counts of this clone. The chain is built from TRBV5-1 and TRBJ1-2; perhaps TRBD1 as D (5 bases). Germline values: CDR1 SGHRS, CDR2 YFSETQ. The V and J ends lost 0 bases and 4 bases respectively, with 10 bases between them. CDR3 length: 14 residues. The CDR3 nucleotides are TGCGCCAGCAGCTTGGGTAGGCAGGGCTATGGCTACACCTTC. Amino acid sequence: CASSLGRQGYGYTF.

The V and J genes are TRBV10-3 and TRBJ1-5; 10 bases are shared with TRBD1. Trimming at V came to 10 bases and at J to 5 bases, leaving 5 bases not matched to a gene. The CDR3 is made up of 13 amino acids. CDR1 ENHRY and CDR2 SYGVKD come from the germline V gene. CDR3: CATTDRGDQPQHF. CDR3 DNA: TGTGCCACCACGGACAGGGGGGATCAGCCCCAGCATTTT.

V usage is TRBV6-1 and J usage is TRBJ2-3, with D possibly matching TRBD1 (5 bases). This CDR3 region has 15 residues. CDR1 is MNHNS and CDR2 is SASEGT in the germline V gene. V gave up 2 bases and J gave up 2 bases, with 11 bases separating them. CDR3 DNA: TGTGCCAGCAGTGAACTGACAGTTAACACAGATACGCAGTATTTT. It is translated as CASSELTVNTDTQYF.

The rearrangement joins TRBV5-1 to TRBJ1-1; D is unresolved. Trimming shortened V by 0 bases and J by 1 base, and 10 bases separated the two germline ends. Germline V lookup: CDR1 SGHRS, CDR2 YFSETQ. The length of the CDR3 is 15 residues. The CDR3: CASSLGRGSNTEAFF. CDR3 nucleotide sequence: TGCGCCAGCAGCTTGGGGAGAGGTTCGAACACTGAAGCTTTCTTT.

The chain links TRBV28 to TRBJ1-5, with 9 nucleotides matching TRBD1. With V trimmed by 2 bases and J by 16 bases, 18 bases remained unmatched. Germline values: CDR1 MDHEN, CDR2 SYDVKM. The CDR3 sequence is 16 residues long. The CDR3 nucleotides are TGTGCCAGCAGTTTAGCCCCAATCTTTGGGAAGGACAGGGGCCATTTT. Its protein is CASSLAPIFGKDRGHF.

The rearrangement uses TRBV5-1 and TRBJ1-2, with TRBD1 matching 7 bases. This CDR3 has 13 residues. V was pared by 3 bases and J by 7 bases, with 6 bases of the junction left unmatched. The V gene's germline CDR1 is SGHRS and CDR2 YFSETQ. In nucleotides, the CDR3 is TGCGCCAGCAGCTATGGACAGGAGGGTGGCTACACCTTC. Translation: CASSYGQEGGYTF.

This clone has just one count. This chain uses TRBV5-1 with TRBJ2-3; TRBD2 matches at 11 bases. Germline V gene lookup returns CDR1 SGHRS and CDR2 YFSETQ. This CDR3 has 15 amino acids. V gave up 3 bases and J gave up 7 bases; unmatched junction bases: 7. The CDR3 nucleotides read TGCGCCAGCAGCTACGAACTAGCGGGGGAAAATACGCAGTATTTT. Protein: CASSYELAGENTQYF.

The J gene is TRBJ1-1, the V gene TRBV6-5; D remains unclear. V lost 5 bases and J 3 bases, leaving 13 bases between the germline ends. The length of the CDR3 is 14 residues. The V gene's germline CDR1 is MNHEY and CDR2 SVGAGI. This CDR3 is CASSPLNEYTEAFF. The CDR3 region has the DNA TGTGCCAGCAGTCCCTTAAACGAGTACACTGAAGCTTTCTTT.

This clone was seen a single time. The chain recombines TRBV28 with TRBJ1-3; tentative D call: TRBD1 (6 bases). This CDR3 spans 17 amino acids. The V gene's germline CDR1 is MDHEN and CDR2 SYDVKM. The V end lost 6 bases, the J end lost 0 bases, and 18 bases lay between the germline ends. The CDR3 region is CASSSDRLFSSGNTIYF. In DNA form, the CDR3 reads TGTGCCAGCAGCTCCGACAGGCTCTTTTCCTCTGGAAACACCATATATTTT.